This TCR beta chain was sequenced for a study of blood T cell repertoires in COVID-19. Across the study: Collection of acute and convalescent COVID-19 samples took place in the United States, Italy and Spain. In each case, the material was cDNA or gDNA derived from T cells, B-cell-depleted T cells, or PBMCs.

Authors' processing steps: Cell counts per sample came from amplifying reference gene primers. TCRdb's copy holds only in-frame clones and misses some; the assay was immunoSEQ multiplex PCR. V and J calls and clone size are copied from that table; D and trimming were computed from the DNA. This table holds about 200,000 clones, 70% to 90% found once. This CDR3 is built from 17 residues. The ends lost 4 bases at V and 0 bases at J; junction bases unmatched: 10. Germline V gene data show CDR1 as SGHAT and CDR2 as FQNNGV. The rearrangement links TRBV11-2 to TRBJ2-7; 9 bases map to TRBD1. This receptor was taken from a man aged 30-40 years who had recovered from COVID-19. Specimen: peripheral blood. CDR3 nucleotide sequence: TGTGCCAGCAGCTCTAGTACCGGGACAGGGTTCTCCTACGAGCAGTACTTC. Amino acid sequence: CASSSSTGTGFSYEQYF.